The 18 T cell receptor beta chains below all came from one sample that was sequenced in a study of cytomegalovirus exposure and HLA in healthy donors (dated by TCRdb to between 2016 and 2019). To prepare the library, the immunoSEQ multiplex PCR assay was applied. For the multiplex PCR, a mixture combining 60 forward primers for TCR Vbeta segments and 13 reverse primers for TCR Jbeta segments was used. TCRdb stores this immuneACCESS table with in-frame sequences only. Part of the clones is absent; in the studies checked, under half of the shortfall reflects unresolved V genes, and no reason is known for the rest. The sample table records 200,000 to 250,000 clones; approximately 80% of these occur just once. Around 1.7% of the sample goes to the ten largest clones. What was sequenced was PBMCs. The receptors originated from a man between 45 and 60 years old in good health and CMV-seronegative.

The chain recombines TRBV14 with TRBJ1-2; D is unclear. Deletions cut 2 bases from V and 4 bases from J, with 11 bases between. CDR1 is SGHDN and CDR2 is FVKESK in the germline V gene. The CDR3 runs 14 residues. The CDR3 is CASSQQLTSYGYTF. Written as DNA, the CDR3 is TGTGCCAGCAGCCAACAGCTGACTTCCTATGGCTACACCTTC.

V is TRBV6-5 and J is TRBJ1-6, with TRBD1 matching 7 bases. CDR1 and CDR2 from the germline V gene are MNHEY and SVGAGI. CDR3 length: 15 amino acids. After removal of 6 bases from V and 4 bases from J, the junction contained 6 bases not matched to a gene. CDR3 residues: CASRKGQTYNSPLHF. CDR3 DNA sequence: TGTGCCAGCAGAAAGGGACAGACTTATAATTCACCCCTCCACTTT.

The J gene is TRBJ1-4, the V gene TRBV29-1; perhaps TRBD1 as D (5 bases). V was clipped by 7 bases and J by 6 bases, with 18 bases between them. The CDR3 extends over 14 amino acids. The V gene's germline CDR1 is SQVTM and CDR2 ANQGSEA. The CDR3, as DNA: TGCAGCGCAAACAATGTTGTAGGGGATGAAAAACTGTTTTTT. It is translated as CSANNVVGDEKLFF.

V and J are TRBV27 and TRBJ2-1; 8 bases agree with TRBD1. This CDR3 has 14 amino acids. CDR1 MNHEY and CDR2 SMNVEV come from the germline V gene (reference sequence). V lost 8 bases to trimming and J lost 8 bases; unmatched junction nucleotides: 11. CDR3: CASLPGTGEDEQFF. Written as DNA, the CDR3 is TGTGCCAGCCTCCCCGGGACAGGAGAGGATGAGCAGTTCTTC.

The chain carries TRBV2 and TRBJ1-1, with TRBD1 matching over 9 bases. The V and J ends lost 5 bases and 7 bases, in that order; junction bases with no gene match: 14. This CDR3 has 16 residues. CDR1 and CDR2 (germline): SNHLY, FYNNEI. The CDR3 DNA reads TGTGCCAGCAGTCCCCCGGGACAGGGCGGTTTGGGTGAAGCTTTCTTT. Amino acids: CASSPPGQGGLGEAFF.

This clone was seen only a few times. The chain links TRBV5-6 to TRBJ2-1; D might be TRBD1 (6 bases). Germline CDR1 reads SGHDT; CDR2 reads YYEEEE. The CDR3 spans 14 residues. The V and J ends lost 0 bases and 6 bases respectively, with 10 bases between them. CDR3 sequence reads: CASSLAGAINEQFF. CDR3 DNA: TGTGCCAGCAGCTTGGCAGGGGCCATCAATGAGCAGTTCTTC.

Concerning this clone: Other DNA sequences in the same sample also yield this CDR3. The rearrangement joins TRBV28 to TRBJ2-3, with D unclear. V was pared by 4 bases and J by 3 bases, with 2 bases between. This CDR3 has 11 residues. The germline V gene encodes CDR1 MDHEN and CDR2 SYDVKM. In nucleotides, the CDR3 is TGTGCCAGCAGTTCGACAGATACGCAGTATTTT. Translation: CASSSTDTQYF.

The chain employs TRBV30 and TRBJ1-5; 8 bases agree with TRBD1. V lost 5 bases and J lost 6; bases outside the gene matches: 6. CDR1 GTSNPN and CDR2 SVGIG come from the germline V gene (reference sequence). This CDR3 has 13 amino acids. The CDR3 region has the DNA TGTGCCTGGGGACAGGGTGAAAGTCAGCCCCAGCATTTT. It encodes CAWGQGESQPQHF.

The V gene is TRBV4-1, the J gene TRBJ2-1; TRBD2 aligns across 13 bases. Per the germline V gene, CDR1 is MGHRA and CDR2 is YSYEKL. Unmatched junction bases numbered 9, after V lost 0 bases and J lost 7 bases. The CDR3 runs to 18 residues. The CDR3 DNA sequence: TGCGCCAGCAGCCAAGAAGGTGGGACTAGCGGGATATTAAATGAGCAGTTCTTC. It specifies CASSQEGGTSGILNEQFF.

This clone was found a few times. The rearrangement links TRBV9 to TRBJ2-7, with a weak D call TRBD1 (6 bases). The CDR3 extends over 14 amino acids. CDR1 is SGDLS, CDR2 YYNGEE, per germline. Deletions cut 3 bases from V and 7 bases from J, with 17 bases between. CDR3 in amino acids: CASSATGRGLEQYF. For the CDR3, the DNA is TGTGCCAGCAGCGCGACAGGACGAGGTTTGGAGCAGTACTTC.

The chain joins TRBV30 to TRBJ1-6; no clear D gene. This CDR3 is built from 18 residues. Germline CDR1 reads GTSNPN; CDR2 reads SVGIG (reference sequence). Deletions cut 2 bases from V and 1 base from J, with 18 bases between. CDR3 protein: CAWSPRFRGRSYNSPLHF. CDR3 nucleotide sequence: TGTGCCTGGAGTCCACGATTCCGGGGAAGGTCCTATAATTCACCCCTCCACTTT.

The chain uses TRBV18 and TRBJ2-7; 8 nucleotides line up with TRBD1. The length of the CDR3 is 14 residues. The V gene end was trimmed by 0 bases and the J gene end by 6 bases; junction bases not matched to a gene: 4. Germline loops: CDR1 KGHSH, CDR2 LQKENI. The CDR3 here is CASSPPRGQGEQYF. The CDR3 DNA sequence: TGTGCCAGCTCACCACCCAGGGGGCAAGGCGAGCAGTACTTC.

The J gene is TRBJ1-2, the V gene TRBV25-1, with TRBD1 identical over 12 bases. Germline CDR1 is MGHDK and CDR2 is SYGVNS. The CDR3 length is 15 residues. V trimming: 3 bases; J trimming: 7 bases; junction bases outside the gene matches: 6. Written as DNA, the CDR3 is TGTGCCAGCAGTGATAGGGGGACAGGGGGCTCTGGCTACACCTTC. It translates to CASSDRGTGGSGYTF.

This clone came up once. The J gene is TRBJ1-1, the V gene TRBV18; D call uncertain. Looked up from germline, CDR1 is KGHSH and CDR2 is LQKENI. CDR3 length equals 15 residues. V was clipped by 2 bases and J by 1 base, with 11 bases between them. In nucleotides, the CDR3 is TGTGCCAGCTCACCATCCCTCACACAGAACACTGAAGCTTTCTTT. Protein product: CASSPSLTQNTEAFF.

The chain is built from TRBV28 and TRBJ1-1; unclear D gene. The V end was cut by 6 bases, the J end by 5 bases, with 7 bases between. The CDR3 loop spans 11 amino acids. Germline V lookup: CDR1 MDHEN, CDR2 SYDVKM. DNA of the CDR3: TGTGCCAGCAGGTCGGGTACTGAAGCTTTCTTT. It yields the protein CASRSGTEAFF.

The CDR3 reads CASSEGAGGEQFF. The CDR3 bases are TGTGCCAGCAGTGAGGGGGCGGGTGGCGAGCAGTTCTTC. This chain uses TRBV6-1 with TRBJ2-1, with D possibly TRBD1 on 6 matching bases. The CDR3 has 13 amino acids. Trimming pared 3 bases from V and 10 bases from J, leaving 13 bases between. CDR1 MNHNS and CDR2 SASEGT come from the germline V gene.

This chain connects TRBV11-2 to TRBJ2-4; 7 nucleotides agree with TRBD2. CDR1 SGHAT and CDR2 FQNNGV come from the germline V gene. The CDR3 covers 15 residues. Trimming at V came to 6 bases and at J to 3 bases, leaving 8 bases not matched to a gene. The chain's CDR3 is CASRLTREDKNIQYF. The CDR3, as DNA: TGTGCCAGCAGATTAACTCGGGAGGACAAAAACATTCAGTACTTC.

This clone has more than one count but fewer than ten. V usage is TRBV14 and J usage is TRBJ2-2, with 7 bases fitting TRBD1. The ends lost 1 base at V and 0 bases at J; junction bases unmatched: 2. Germline CDR1 reads SGHDN; CDR2 reads FVKESK. The CDR3 has 16 amino acids. The DNA for the CDR3 is TGTGCCAGCAGCCAAGGTGGGACAGCGAACACCGGGGAGCTGTTTTTT. Encoded protein: CASSQGGTANTGELFF.